This entry features one T cell receptor (beta chain) sequence. The antigen is unknown. The junction and the germline gene differ at one end; a read error may be behind it. This sample's RNA came from whole unsorted tissue. This non-tumor lung sample came from over 3 cm beyond the tumor edge. These data originate in a study of tumor and adjacent non-tumor tissue in lung cancer. Study-level background: Stage I to III disease affected over nine men and 4 or 5 women aged about 30 to 85. Overall study findings and caveats: Compared with tumor, normal lung showed significantly lower TCR diversity.

Germline V gene data show CDR1 as MDHEN and CDR2 as SYDVKM. The CDR3 has 13 amino acids. A modified ARM-PCR protocol with three rounds of nested PCR amplified TCRbeta. MiXCR, applied by TCRdb to the multiplex PCR reads, yields one record per CDR3 protein. Of about 50,000 distinct CDR3 sequences in the sample, 74% were seen once. Sequences were obtained from distant non-tumor lung tissue. The sequence was obtained from a woman aged 60-70 years with non-small cell lung cancer. The V call is TRBV28, the J call TRBJ2-7, with D possibly being TRBD2 (5 bases). CDR3 coding DNA: TGTGCCAGCAATTCAGCGGTCGCCTACAAGCAGTACTTC. It translates to CASNSAVAYKQYF. Full variable domain (remainder filled in from reference TRBV28 and TRBJ2-7): DVKVTQSSRYLVKRTGEKVFLECVQDMDHENMFWYRQDPGLGLRLIYFSYDVKMKEKGDIPEGYSVSREKKERFSLILESASTNQTSMYLCASNSAVAYKQYFGPGTRLTVT.